These 8 T cell receptor beta chains came from one sample sequenced in a study of blood T cell repertoires in COVID-19. This table comes from immunoSEQ multiplex PCR, and its TCRdb copy is limited to in-frame clones, with some not included. The sample yields about 170,000 clones, around 83% seen once. The sample comprised peripheral blood. Every receptor here comes from a woman aged 80 or over in a cohort sampled during active or convalescent COVID-19.

This chain links TRBV18 with TRBJ2-3; tentatively, D is TRBD1 (7 bases). The CDR3 is made up of 16 amino acids. The V gene's germline CDR1 is KGHSH and CDR2 LQKENI. V was cut by 1 base and J by 1 base, with 12 bases left in between. The CDR3 is CASSPQGGGGTDTQYF. CDR3 DNA: TGTGCCAGCTCACCACAAGGAGGGGGCGGCACAGATACGCAGTATTTT.

The J gene is TRBJ2-2, the V gene TRBV18; 10 bases align to TRBD1. V shed 8 bases, J shed 4 bases, and the junction held 7 bases outside the gene matches. The CDR3 runs 15 residues. Germline V gives CDR1 KGHSH, CDR2 LQKENI. This CDR3 is CASPNRDRGTGELFF. CDR3 in DNA: TGTGCCAGCCCAAACCGGGACAGGGGCACCGGGGAGCTGTTTTTT. The variable domain in full, completed from reference TRBV18 and TRBJ2-2, reads NAGVMQNPRHLVRRRGQEARLRCSPMKGHSHVYWYRQLPEEGLKFMVYLQKENIIDESGMPKERFSAEFPKEGPSILRIQQVVRGDSAAYFCASPNRDRGTGELFFGEGSRLTVL.

The chain joins TRBV30 to TRBJ2-1; TRBD2 matches at 12 bases. V gave up 7 bases and J gave up 2 bases; unmatched junction bases: 3. The CDR3 extends over 14 amino acids. From germline, CDR1 is GTSNPN and CDR2 SVGIG (reference sequence). The CDR3 loop is CASRLAGAYNEQFF. CDR3 nucleotide sequence: TGTGCCTCAAGACTAGCGGGGGCCTACAATGAGCAGTTCTTC.

This sequence joins TRBV6-5 and TRBJ2-1; 7 bases map to TRBD2. Losses at the gene ends were 6 bases for V and 8 bases for J; bases not matched to a gene: 10. Germline assignment: CDR1 MNHEY and CDR2 SVGAGI. This CDR3 has 14 residues. CDR3 sequence reads: CASSASGGRHEQFF. The CDR3 nucleotides are TGTGCCAGCAGCGCTAGCGGTGGCAGACATGAGCAGTTCTTC.

This clone was counted once. The rearrangement uses TRBV18 and TRBJ1-2; 7 nucleotides align to TRBD1. CDR3 size: 16 residues. In germline, CDR1 is KGHSH, CDR2 LQKENI. J gave up 0 bases and V 5 bases, and 9 bases lay outside the gene matches. CDR3 loop: CASSLDRDVSNYGYTF. The DNA of the CDR3 is TGTGCCAGCTCATTAGACAGGGATGTCTCTAACTATGGCTACACCTTC.

This clone was recorded only once. Here the CDR3 DNA reads TGTGCCAGCAGTACGGGACAGGCCTACTATAATTCACCCCTCCACTTT. Encoded protein: CASSTGQAYYNSPLHF. J is TRBJ1-6 and V is TRBV6-2 or TRBV6-3; TRBD1 agrees at 8 bases. Germline V gives CDR1 MNHEY, CDR2 SVGEGT. J lost 3 bases, V lost 5 bases, and 6 bases had no gene match. The CDR3 has 16 amino acids.

The chain is built from TRBV27 and TRBJ2-5; D is undetermined. Germline assignment: CDR1 MNHEY and CDR2 SMNVEV (reference sequence). V lost 3 bases, J lost 1 base, and 6 bases lay in between. The CDR3 has 13 amino acids. CDR3 sequence (DNA): TGTGCCAGCAGTTTGAACTTCCAAGAGACCCAGTACTTC. It codes for CASSLNFQETQYF.

CDR3 region: CAISDLLAGNEQFF. The CDR3 DNA reads TGTGCCATCAGTGACTTACTAGCGGGGAATGAGCAGTTCTTC. The chain has TRBV10-3 and TRBJ2-1; 10 bases map to TRBD2. Unmatched junction bases numbered 3, after V lost 3 bases and J lost 7 bases. Germline values: CDR1 ENHRY, CDR2 SYGVKD. CDR3 size: 14 residues.